This TCR beta chain is from a study of vaccination effects on CD4 cells after COVID-19. Study at large: Pre-vaccine samples were drawn 16 days and one week before the first dose.

Viral peptide pools were used in the ViraFEST assay to expand antigen-specific CD4+ T cells, and sequencing came afterward. Culture lasted about 11 days before CD4+ T cell isolation. Between March and December 2020, the person had a SARS-CoV-2 infection that PCR confirmed. It was on days 3 and 7 that half the medium was replaced with IL-2 medium. Of note for this clone: Its antigen remains unidentified. A read error may produce the germline difference seen at one junction end.

This CDR3 is 11 amino acids long. Germline CDR1 LGHDT, CDR2 YNNKEL (reference sequence). Sequencing used immunoSEQ multiplex PCR; TCRdb keeps in-frame clones, though not all of them. Among 35,000 to 55,000 clones listed, approximately 77% were seen once. Findings and limits, study-wide: Few convalescent patients, and no early post-infection timepoints, were available to the study. Infection-derived and vaccine-derived clones contracted markedly late after vaccination.

The TCR was taken from a human donor who had a prior SARS-CoV-2 infection. The source was CD4+ T cells from PBMCs cultured with a peptide pool, collected before COVID-19 vaccination. The V call is TRBV3-1 (or the pseudogene TRBV3-2), the J call TRBJ1-2, with 7 bases matching TRBD1. CDR3 nucleotides: TGTGCCAGCAGCCAAGGGGAGACAGGGTTATTC. Translating it yields CASSQGETGLF.